The present TCR beta chain was sequenced within a study of Ad26.COV2.S vaccination and SARS-CoV-2 variants (dated by TCRdb to about 2021). Background for the entire study: Vaccine-arm donors came from COV1001, a multicentre, randomized, double-blind, placebo-controlled phase I-IIa trial of Ad26.COV2.S in healthy adults. Ad26.COV2.S was administered intramuscularly at 5 x 10^10 or 1 x 10^11 viral particles, either as a single shot or as two shots given 56 days apart. Sequencing of the TCRbeta repertoire served to evaluate the specificity and breadth of SARS-CoV-2-reactive T cell receptors following Ad26.COV2.S vaccination. The TCR-sequenced set comprised around 30 samples: around 20 Ad26.COV2.S vaccine recipients, 5 placebo recipients and 8 SARS-CoV-2 convalescent individuals. Participants in the trial were split at random into five groups of five each, receiving low-dose or high-dose Ad26.COV2.S once or twice, or else placebo on both occasions. Throughout the experiments and outcome assessment, investigators stayed blinded to trial group allocation.

Interpreted using the paper, the treatment or condition label stands for: roughly 19 received Ad26.COV2.S at low or high dose, single or two shots; a few received placebo; per-sample allocation not given. For vaccine and placebo recipients, repertoires were sequenced using samples collected on day 63 after the first injection. Cohort 1b enrolled about two dozen adults aged 18-55 years at a single site in Boston, USA, between 29 July and 7 August 2020. Ad26.COV2.S was a replication-incompetent adenovirus type 26 vector expressing a prefusion-stabilized SARS-CoV-2 spike protein from the original Wuhan strain. From the cysteine through the phenylalanine, the CDR3 covers 12 amino acids. Only CDR3 DNA is held: 36 bases, read in frame from base 1. According to the germline V gene, CDR1 reads KGHSH and CDR2 reads LQKENI. V was cut back by 3 bases and J by 1 base, leaving a gap of 2 bases between them. Points the paper makes about the study in general: After vaccination, substantial breadth of spike-specific CD8+ and CD4+ T cell responses was reported. The study lacked the statistical power to compare responses across vaccine doses or regimens. Spike-specific TCR breadth was higher in Ad26.COV2.S recipients than in placebo recipients (P = 0.0014). Vaccine and placebo recipients had comparable non-spike TCR breadth, which fits with the vaccine containing only spike. The authors noted that total T cell responses may have been underestimated by the TCR breadth and depth analyses.

The immunoSEQ Assay was used to sequence TCRbeta CDR3 regions. After extraction, genomic DNA underwent amplification by bias-controlled multiplex PCR, followed by high-throughput sequencing. On the authors' methods: To quantify the absolute abundance of each unique TCRbeta CDR3 region, sequences were collapsed and filtered. T cell fraction was estimated by normalizing TCRbeta template counts to usable DNA, with usable DNA measured through amplification of reference genes found in all nucleated cells. Repertoire TCRs were annotated as SARS-CoV-2-specific when V gene, CDR3 amino acid sequence and J gene were exactly matched to a known reactive TCR set. The reference SARS-CoV-2 TCR set was obtained from MIRA and was filtered for enrichment in COVID-19-positive ImmuneCODE repertoires, whereby public or cross-reactive TCRs were removed. Using the MIRA antigens, annotated TCRs were further analysed by specific ORF or by position within an ORF. Depth was the summed frequency of annotated unique rearrangements, while breadth was defined as annotated unique rearrangements over total unique productive rearrangements. Two-sided Wilcoxon rank-sum tests were used to compare TCR breadth between groups. TCRdb re-hosts the immuneACCESS table, in-frame sequences only. Its copies lack some clones; in the studies checked, an unresolved V gene accounts for under half of them, and the cause for the rest is not known. V, J and clone size are those of that table, while D and trimming were read from the DNA. The sample table contains some 250,000 clones; only one count was recorded for 88% of them. The ten largest clones add up to around a tenth of the sample.

In regard to this clone: Its antigen target is currently unknown. No quality values exist for individual bases; no much larger clone is one base distant.

The chain is encoded by TRBV18 joined to TRBJ2-3; no D gene call is confident. This TCR derives from a person aged 18 to 65 who received the Ad26.COV2.S COVID-19 vaccine or a placebo. Here the sequenced sample was peripheral blood, taken in a trial of Ad26.COV2.S vaccine versus placebo. At the DNA level, the sequence is TGTGCCAGCTCACCGGGCACAGATACGCAGTATTTT. Translated, this is CASSPGTDTQYF. With the rest looked up from the reference TRBV18 and TRBJ2-3 genes rather than sequenced, the full variable domain is NAGVMQNPRHLVRRRGQEARLRCSPMKGHSHVYWYRQLPEEGLKFMVYLQKENIIDESGMPKERFSAEFPKEGPSILRIQQVVRGDSAAYFCASSPGTDTQYFGPGTRLTVL.